Below, 9 T cell receptor beta chains from the same sample are listed, as sequenced in a study of T-cell reconstitution after alpha-beta-depleted transplantation in children. Unique molecular identifiers featured in how the TCRbeta library was prepared. TCRdb recomputed calls from the PCR reads with MiXCR, one row per CDR3 protein. The sample includes 200,000 to 250,000 distinct CDR3 sequences, 8.4% seen only once; the top ten take 35%. This material consisted of PBMCs, mostly from graft donor cells, taken 360 days after TCRalphabeta/CD19-depleted stem cell transplant. The receptors here all came from a male patient between 2 and 9 years old who had a stem cell transplant for acute myeloid leukemia, so the T cells may come from the graft donor.

This clonotype showed up just a few times. This chain connects TRBV28 to TRBJ2-3; the match to TRBD1 covers 7 bases. This CDR3 contains 15 residues. CDR1 and CDR2 (germline): MDHEN, SYDVKM. Trimming removed 9 bases from V and 2 bases from J; junction bases left unmatched: 11. CDR3 amino acids: CASPGQIHITDTQYF. In DNA, the CDR3 is TGTGCCAGTCCGGGACAGATCCACATCACAGATACGCAGTATTTT.

Here the CDR3 DNA reads TGTGCCAGCACCCCTGGGACTAGCGGATCCTACGAGCAGTACTTC. Translation: CASTPGTSGSYEQYF. The genes are TRBV5-5 and TRBJ2-7, with TRBD2 matching over 11 bases. The CDR3 is made up of 15 amino acids. V gave up 6 bases and J gave up 1 base; unmatched junction bases: 6. Germline V gene sequence: CDR1 SGHKS, CDR2 YYEKEE (reference sequence).

This clonotype was observed at least ten times. The chain couples TRBV10-3 to TRBJ2-7; either TRBD1 or TRBD2 may supply D (5 bases each). CDR1 ENHRY and CDR2 SYGVKD come from the germline V gene. The length of the CDR3 is 15 residues. Between the trimmed V and J ends, which lost 4 bases and 1 base, there was a span of 14 bases. The CDR3 loop reads CAISGGFGISYEQYV. The CDR3 DNA is TGTGCCATCAGTGGGGGGTTCGGTATATCCTACGAGCAGTACGTC.

A note on this clonotype: One end of the junction does not line up with germline, which may come from a read error. The CDR3 here is CASSLGPAEETQYF. Here the CDR3 DNA reads TGTGCTAGCAGCTTAGGCCCAGCGGAAGAGACCCAGTACTTC. The chain carries TRBV7-7 and TRBJ2-5, with D possibly being TRBD2 (5 bases). The CDR3 is made up of 14 amino acids. CDR1 SSHAT and CDR2 FNYEAQ come from the germline V gene (reference sequence).

This clonotype was recorded a few times. This chain uses TRBV20-1 with TRBJ1-6; D gene unclear. The germline CDR1 and CDR2 sequences are DFQATT and SNEGSKA (reference sequence). CDR3 length: 16 residues. The V end was cut by 3 bases, the J end by 6 bases, with 18 bases between. CDR3 nucleotides: TGCAGTGCTAGGGCCGCCCATGGCAGCCCTAATTCACCCCTCCACTTT. Translation gives CSARAAHGSPNSPLHF.

The sample holds many counts of this clonotype. The chain employs TRBV12-3 or TRBV12-4 and TRBJ2-7, with 7 positions matching TRBD1. This CDR3 is built from 12 residues. V lost 5 bases, J lost 8 bases, and 6 bases stayed unmatched. The CDR3 loop reads CASSLTGMKQYF. In DNA form, the CDR3 reads TGTGCCAGCAGTCTGACAGGGATGAAGCAGTACTTC.

The chain couples TRBV5-1 to TRBJ2-1; 12 bases map to TRBD2. The CDR3 has 14 amino acids. V dropped 0 bases and J dropped 9; count of bases not matched to a gene: 1. Germline CDR1 and CDR2: SGHRS and YFSETQ. The CDR3 here is CASSLALAGGEQFF. The DNA for the CDR3 is TGCGCCAGCAGCTTGGCACTAGCGGGAGGTGAGCAGTTCTTC. Full variable domain (missing parts from reference TRBV5-1 and TRBJ2-1): KAGVTQTPRYLIKTRGQQVTLSCSPISGHRSVSWYQQTPGQGLQFLFEYFSETQRNKGNFPGRFSGRQFSNSRSEMNVSTLELGDSALYLCASSLALAGGEQFFGPGTRLTVL.

This clonotype came up a few times. The chain is built from TRBV20-1 and TRBJ2-3; a possible D gene is TRBD1 (6 bases). Per the germline V gene, CDR1 is DFQATT and CDR2 is SNEGSKA (reference sequence). CDR3 length: 15 amino acids. V was pared by 0 bases and J by 3 bases, with 13 bases between. The CDR3 sequence is CSARDLGQGTDTQYF. The DNA of the CDR3 is TGCAGTGCTAGAGATTTGGGGCAGGGGACAGATACGCAGTATTTT.

The chain couples TRBV5-6 to TRBJ2-3, with TRBD1 matching 10 bases. Trimming at V came to 4 bases and at J to 3 bases, leaving 11 bases not matched to a gene. This CDR3 is built from 17 residues. Germline V gene lookup returns CDR1 SGHDT and CDR2 YYEEEE. As DNA, the CDR3 is TGTGCCAGCAGCGCACTACCGCCGGGACAGGGGACAGATACGCAGTATTTT. Translation: CASSALPPGQGTDTQYF. Full variable domain (remainder filled in from reference TRBV5-6 and TRBJ2-3): DAGVTQSPTHLIKTRGQQVTLRCSPKSGHDTVSWYQQALGQGPQFIFQYYEEEERQRGNFPDRFSGHQFPNYSSELNVNALLLGDSALYLCASSALPPGQGTDTQYFGPGTRLTVL.